The rows below give T cell receptor beta chains drawn from one sample of a study of neoadjuvant anti-PD-1 for oral cavity cancer. Using immunoSEQ multiplex PCR, the repertoire was profiled, and TCRdb retains in-frame clones only, with some absent. The table lists approximately 32,000 clones, 85% to 90% of them singletons. The starting material was PBMCs, obtained before nivolumab (anti-PD-1) treatment. The source is a person between 35 and 79 years old with oral cavity squamous cell carcinoma. Each CDR3 is given with its conserved first and last residue. The order of the fields is clone size, J gene, D gene, V gene, CDR3 DNA, CDR3 protein. D genes are given only for firm matches. Rows give clone size only sometimes, using once, few, many, or a class for an expanded clone.

- | TRBJ2-5 | - | TRBV7-9 | TGTGCCAGCAGCCCGCCCCGTAGCACGACCCTTCACCAAGAGACCCAGTACTTC | CASSPPRSTTLHQETQYF
- | TRBJ1-2 | - | TRBV30 | TGTGCCTGGATTGGGACGGCTTATGGCTACACCTTC | CAWIGTAYGYTF
once | TRBJ2-3 | TRBD2 | TRBV30 | TGTGCCTGGAGTTCCTTCGGACTAGCAGCAGATACGCAGTATTTT | CAWSSFGLAADTQYF
few | TRBJ1-2 | - | TRBV19 | TGTGCCAGTAATTCAGGTGGCGCGGGCTATGGCTACACCTTC | CASNSGGAGYGYTF
- | TRBJ1-2 | - | TRBV29-1 | TGCAGCGTTAGGACGCCGAACATCTATGGCTACACCTTC | CSVRTPNIYGYTF
- | TRBJ2-2 | - | TRBV13 | TGTGCCAGCAGCTCCCACGGGGACACCGGGGAGCTGTTTTTT | CASSSHGDTGELFF
- | TRBJ2-2 | TRBD1 | TRBV5-1 | TGCGCCAGCAGCTTGGGACAGGGGGCGAACACCGGGGAGCTGTTTTTT | CASSLGQGANTGELFF
- | TRBJ1-2 | - | TRBV5-6 | TGTGCCAGCAGCTTGATAGGCAGGGTCAACTATGGCTACACCTTC | CASSLIGRVNYGYTF
- | TRBJ2-1 | TRBD1 | TRBV4-3 | TGCGCCAGCAGCCAAAACCGGGACAGGGGACTTATTCTATTTACCTACAATGAGCAGTTCTTC | CASSQNRDRGLILFTYNEQFF
- | TRBJ2-2 | TRBD1 | TRBV2 | TGTGCCAGCAGATCCGGACAGGGAACCGGGGAGCTGTTTTTT | CASRSGQGTGELFF
- | TRBJ1-1 | - | TRBV10-3 | TGTGCCATCAGTGTGGGGGGGCTGAACACTGAAGCTTTCTTT | CAISVGGLNTEAFF
- | TRBJ2-2 | TRBD2 | TRBV11-2 | TGTGCCAGCAGCTTGGGACTAGCGGGGAGAACCGGGGAGCTGTTTTTT | CASSLGLAGRTGELFF
- | TRBJ2-5 | - | TRBV6-5 | TGTGCCAGCAGGCCGACAGGGAGGGAGACCCAGTACTTC | CASRPTGRETQYF
- | TRBJ1-2 | TRBD1 | TRBV5-8 | TGTGCCAGCAGCCCGGGACAGGGCAACTATGGCTACACCTTC | CASSPGQGNYGYTF
- | TRBJ2-1 | TRBD1 | TRBV15 | TGTGCCACCAGCTTGCCGGGACAGGGGGCCATTGAGCAGTTCTTC | CATSLPGQGAIEQFF
once | TRBJ2-2 | TRBD1 | TRBV5-4 | TGTGCCAGCAGCGGCCTTTCCCGGGACAGGGGGAACACCGGGGAGCTGTTTTTT | CASSGLSRDRGNTGELFF
- | TRBJ1-1 | - | TRBV30 | TGTGCCTGGAGGGGAGTGTTGAACACTGAAGCTTTCTTT | CAWRGVLNTEAFF
- | TRBJ1-5 | TRBD1 | TRBV7-2 | TGTGCCAGCAGCTTACGACAGGGAGGGGGTCAGCCCCAGCATTTT | CASSLRQGGGQPQHF
- | TRBJ2-1 | TRBD1 | TRBV10-3 | TGTGCCTCCTGGACAGGGGGTTCCTACAATGAGCAGTTCTTC | CASWTGGSYNEQFF